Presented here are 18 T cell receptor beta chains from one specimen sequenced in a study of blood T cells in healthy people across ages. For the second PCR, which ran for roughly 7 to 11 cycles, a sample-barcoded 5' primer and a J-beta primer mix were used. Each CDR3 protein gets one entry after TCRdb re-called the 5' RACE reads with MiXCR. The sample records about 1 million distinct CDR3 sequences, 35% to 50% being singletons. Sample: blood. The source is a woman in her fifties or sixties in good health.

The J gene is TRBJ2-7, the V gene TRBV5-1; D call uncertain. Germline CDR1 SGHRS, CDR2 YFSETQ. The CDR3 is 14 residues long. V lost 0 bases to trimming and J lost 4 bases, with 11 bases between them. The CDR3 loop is CASSLEARTYEQYF. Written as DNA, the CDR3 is TGCGCCAGCAGCTTGGAGGCCAGAACATACGAGCAGTACTTC.

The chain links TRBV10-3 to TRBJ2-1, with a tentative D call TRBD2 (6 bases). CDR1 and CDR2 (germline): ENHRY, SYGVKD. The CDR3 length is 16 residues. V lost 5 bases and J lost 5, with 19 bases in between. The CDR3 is CAISRLITSPDNEQFF. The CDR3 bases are TGTGCCATCAGTCGATTGATTACTAGCCCTGACAATGAGCAGTTCTTC.

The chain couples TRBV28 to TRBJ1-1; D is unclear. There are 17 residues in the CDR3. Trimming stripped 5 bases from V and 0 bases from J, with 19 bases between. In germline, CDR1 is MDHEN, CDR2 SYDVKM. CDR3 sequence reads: CASSLGYSVALNTEAFF. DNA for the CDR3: TGTGCCAGCAGTCTAGGTTATAGCGTTGCGCTGAACACTGAAGCTTTCTTT.

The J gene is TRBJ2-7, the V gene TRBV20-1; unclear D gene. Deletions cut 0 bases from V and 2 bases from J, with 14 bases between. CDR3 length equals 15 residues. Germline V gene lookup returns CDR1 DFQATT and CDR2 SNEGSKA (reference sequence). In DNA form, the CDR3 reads TGCAGTGCTAGAGAAGGCGGCGGAATACCCTACGAGCAGTACTTC. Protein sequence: CSAREGGGIPYEQYF.

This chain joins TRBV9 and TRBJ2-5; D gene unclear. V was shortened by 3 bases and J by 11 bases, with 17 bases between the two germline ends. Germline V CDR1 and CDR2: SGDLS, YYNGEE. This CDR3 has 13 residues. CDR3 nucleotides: TGTGCCAGCAGCGCACCGCCCCTCGATGAGCAGTACTTC. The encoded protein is CASSAPPLDEQYF.

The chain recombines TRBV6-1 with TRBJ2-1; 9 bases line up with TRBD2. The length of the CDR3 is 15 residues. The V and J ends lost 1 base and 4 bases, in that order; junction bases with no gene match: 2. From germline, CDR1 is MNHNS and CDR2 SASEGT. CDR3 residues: CASSEEAGGYNEQFF. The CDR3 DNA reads TGTGCCAGCAGTGAAGAGGCGGGAGGGTACAATGAGCAGTTCTTC.

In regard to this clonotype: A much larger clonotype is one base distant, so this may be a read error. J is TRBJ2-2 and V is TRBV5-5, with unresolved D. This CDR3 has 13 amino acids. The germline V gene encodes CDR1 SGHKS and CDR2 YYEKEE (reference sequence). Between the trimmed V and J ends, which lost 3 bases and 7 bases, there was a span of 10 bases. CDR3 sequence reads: CASSCIVGGELFF. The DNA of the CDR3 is TGTGCCAGCAGCTGTATAGTTGGCGGGGAGCTGTTTTTT.

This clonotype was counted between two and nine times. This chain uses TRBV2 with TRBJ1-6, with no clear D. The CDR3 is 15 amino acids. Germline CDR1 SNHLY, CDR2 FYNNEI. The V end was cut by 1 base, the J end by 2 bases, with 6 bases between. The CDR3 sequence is CASSEVTAYNSPLHF. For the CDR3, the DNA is TGTGCCAGCAGTGAAGTTACAGCCTATAATTCACCCCTCCACTTT.

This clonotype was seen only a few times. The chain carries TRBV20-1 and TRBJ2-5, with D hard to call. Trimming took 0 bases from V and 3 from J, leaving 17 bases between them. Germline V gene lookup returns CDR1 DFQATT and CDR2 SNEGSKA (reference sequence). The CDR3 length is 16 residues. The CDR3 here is CSARDGVLRTKETQYF. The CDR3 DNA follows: TGCAGTGCTAGAGATGGGGTTTTGCGGACCAAAGAGACCCAGTACTTC.

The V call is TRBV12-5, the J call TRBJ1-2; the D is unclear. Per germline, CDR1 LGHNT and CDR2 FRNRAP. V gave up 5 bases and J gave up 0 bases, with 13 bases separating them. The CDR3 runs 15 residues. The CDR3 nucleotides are TGTGCTAGTGGTGCCTCGAACGGAGCTAACTATGGCTACACCTTC. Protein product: CASGASNGANYGYTF.

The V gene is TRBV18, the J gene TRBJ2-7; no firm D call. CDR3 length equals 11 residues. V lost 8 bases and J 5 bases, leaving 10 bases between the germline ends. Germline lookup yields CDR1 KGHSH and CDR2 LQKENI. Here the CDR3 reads CASALAHEQYF. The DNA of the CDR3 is TGTGCCAGCGCATTAGCCCACGAGCAGTACTTC.

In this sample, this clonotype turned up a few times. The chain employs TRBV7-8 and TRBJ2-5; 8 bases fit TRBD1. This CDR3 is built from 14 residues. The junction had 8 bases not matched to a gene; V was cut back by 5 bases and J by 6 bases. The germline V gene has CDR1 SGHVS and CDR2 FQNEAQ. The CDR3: CASSPTDRVKTQYF. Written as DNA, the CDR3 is TGTGCCAGCAGCCCCACGGACAGGGTTAAGACCCAGTACTTC.

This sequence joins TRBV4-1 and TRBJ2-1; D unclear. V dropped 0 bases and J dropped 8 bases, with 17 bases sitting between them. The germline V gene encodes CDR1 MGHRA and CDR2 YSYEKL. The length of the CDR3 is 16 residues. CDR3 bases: TGCGCCAGCAGCCAAGATGGGATTCCCCCTACGGATGAGCAGTTCTTC. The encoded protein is CASSQDGIPPTDEQFF.

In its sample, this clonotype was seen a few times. This CDR3 is CASSLGADPRDTQYF. In DNA, the CDR3 is TGTGCCAGCAGCTTGGGGGCAGACCCCAGGGATACGCAGTATTTT. This chain connects TRBV5-5 to TRBJ2-3; D is undetermined. Germline assignment: CDR1 SGHKS and CDR2 YYEKEE (reference sequence). The CDR3 contains 15 residues. V gave up 0 bases and J gave up 6 bases, with 14 bases separating them.

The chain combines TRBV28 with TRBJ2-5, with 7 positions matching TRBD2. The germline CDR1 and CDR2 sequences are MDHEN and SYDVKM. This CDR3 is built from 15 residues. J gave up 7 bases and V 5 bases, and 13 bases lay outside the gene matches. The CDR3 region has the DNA TGTGCCAGCAGTCTAGCCCCTGGACTAGATGGGACCCAGTACTTC. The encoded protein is CASSLAPGLDGTQYF.

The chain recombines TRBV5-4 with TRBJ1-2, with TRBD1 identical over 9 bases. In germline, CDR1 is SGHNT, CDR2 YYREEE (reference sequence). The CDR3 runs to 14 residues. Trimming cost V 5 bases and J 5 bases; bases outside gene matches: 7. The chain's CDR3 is CASSTPGQGYGYTF. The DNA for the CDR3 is TGTGCCAGCAGTACTCCGGGACAGGGTTATGGCTACACCTTC.

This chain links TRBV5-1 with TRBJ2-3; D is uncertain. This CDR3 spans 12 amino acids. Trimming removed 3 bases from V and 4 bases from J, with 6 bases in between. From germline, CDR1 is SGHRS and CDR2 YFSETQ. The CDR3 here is CASSSGPDTQYF. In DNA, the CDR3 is TGCGCCAGCAGCTCGGGTCCAGATACGCAGTATTTT. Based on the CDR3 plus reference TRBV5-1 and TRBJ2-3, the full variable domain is KAGVTQTPRYLIKTRGQQVTLSCSPISGHRSVSWYQQTPGQGLQFLFEYFSETQRNKGNFPGRFSGRQFSNSRSEMNVSTLELGDSALYLCASSSGPDTQYFGPGTRLTVL.

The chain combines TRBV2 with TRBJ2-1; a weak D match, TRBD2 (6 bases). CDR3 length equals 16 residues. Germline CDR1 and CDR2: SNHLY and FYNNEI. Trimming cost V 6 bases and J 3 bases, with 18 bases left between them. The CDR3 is CASRAGTTGFYNEQFF. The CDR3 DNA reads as TGTGCCAGCAGGGCGGGAACCACCGGATTCTACAATGAGCAGTTCTTC.